Reported below is one T cell receptor (beta chain). No antigen is known for it. The V and J ends lost 7 bases and 8 bases respectively, with 18 bases between them. The CDR3 has 14 amino acids. Germline loops: CDR1 LGHNT, CDR2 FRNRAP. The sample belongs to a study of CD8 T cells in ankylosing spondylitis. Regarding the study as a whole: Within ankylosing spondylitis blood, a TCR beta motif made up of eight highly homologous variants appeared to be characteristic. There was reportedly significant enrichment of clones that were disease-linked in matched ankylosing spondylitis synovial fluid. CD8+ by phenotype, disease-linked clones were relatively rare in peripheral blood.

Preparation of TCR beta libraries was done by quantitative 5'-RACE with molecular barcodes. TCRdb re-called the 5' RACE reads with MiXCR, one entry per CDR3 protein. The sample has around 120,000 distinct CDR3 sequences, approximately 25% seen once; the top ten hold approximately 13%. J is TRBJ2-1 and V is TRBV12-5; D is perhaps TRBD1 or TRBD2 (7 bases each). Specimen: synovial fluid, either unsorted or a sorted T cell fraction (not recorded which). This receptor was obtained from a male donor with ankylosing spondylitis. CDR3 sequence reads: CASASQTGRDEQFF. DNA for the CDR3: TGTGCTAGTGCCTCCCAGACAGGGAGGGATGAGCAGTTCTTC.